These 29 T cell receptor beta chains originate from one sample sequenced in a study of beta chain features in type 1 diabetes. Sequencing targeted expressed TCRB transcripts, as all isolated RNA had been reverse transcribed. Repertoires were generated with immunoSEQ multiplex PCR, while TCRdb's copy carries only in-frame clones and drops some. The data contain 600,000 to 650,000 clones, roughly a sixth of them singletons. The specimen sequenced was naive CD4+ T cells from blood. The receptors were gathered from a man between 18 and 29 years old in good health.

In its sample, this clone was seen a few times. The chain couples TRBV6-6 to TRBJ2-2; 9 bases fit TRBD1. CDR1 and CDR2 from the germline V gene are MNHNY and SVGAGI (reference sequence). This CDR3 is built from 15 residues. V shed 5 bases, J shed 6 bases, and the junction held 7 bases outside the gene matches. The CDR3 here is CASSQADRGPGELFF. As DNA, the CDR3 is TGTGCCAGCAGTCAGGCGGACAGGGGACCCGGGGAGCTGTTTTTT.

The CDR3 spells CASSEQGGADTEAFF. The CDR3 DNA reads TGCGCCAGCAGCGAGCAAGGGGGCGCGGACACTGAAGCTTTCTTT. The chain combines TRBV5-1 with TRBJ1-1, with TRBD1 matching 7 bases. With 4 bases clipped from V and 3 bases from J, the junction kept 9 bases outside the gene matches. Germline V lookup: CDR1 SGHRS, CDR2 YFSETQ. The CDR3 is 15 residues long.

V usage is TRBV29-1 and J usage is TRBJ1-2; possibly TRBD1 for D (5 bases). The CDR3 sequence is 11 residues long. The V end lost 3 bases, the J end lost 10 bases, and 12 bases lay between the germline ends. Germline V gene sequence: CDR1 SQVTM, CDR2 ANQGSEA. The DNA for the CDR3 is TGCAGCGTTGAGGGCAGGGTCGTCTACACCTTC. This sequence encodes CSVEGRVVYTF.

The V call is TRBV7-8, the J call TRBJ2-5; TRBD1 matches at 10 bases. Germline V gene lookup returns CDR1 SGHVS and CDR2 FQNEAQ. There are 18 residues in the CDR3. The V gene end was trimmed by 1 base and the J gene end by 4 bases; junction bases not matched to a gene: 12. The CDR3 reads CASSLGQTRDRGGETQYF. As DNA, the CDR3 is TGTGCCAGCAGCTTAGGCCAAACCCGGGACAGGGGAGGAGAGACCCAGTACTTC.

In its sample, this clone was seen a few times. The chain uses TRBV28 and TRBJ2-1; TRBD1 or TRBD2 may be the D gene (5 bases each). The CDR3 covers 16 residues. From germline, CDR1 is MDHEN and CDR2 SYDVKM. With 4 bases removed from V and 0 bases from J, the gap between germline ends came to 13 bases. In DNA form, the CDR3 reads TGTGCCAGCAGTTCCCCCGGGACCAGCTCCTACAATGAGCAGTTCTTC. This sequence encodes CASSSPGTSSYNEQFF.

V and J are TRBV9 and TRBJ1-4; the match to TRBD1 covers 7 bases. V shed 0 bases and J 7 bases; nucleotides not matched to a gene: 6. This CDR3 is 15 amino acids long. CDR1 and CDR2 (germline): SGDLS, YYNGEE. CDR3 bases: TGTGCCAGCAGCGTAGGGAGGGCAGGGGGTGAAAAACTGTTTTTT. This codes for CASSVGRAGGEKLFF.

CDR3 nucleotides: TGCAGCGTTGCCCCAGGGGGTAACCAAGAGACCCAGTACTTC. Translated, it gives CSVAPGGNQETQYF. The rearrangement links TRBV29-1 to TRBJ2-5; TRBD1 aligns across 7 bases. Germline V gene lookup returns CDR1 SQVTM and CDR2 ANQGSEA. Losses at the gene ends were 4 bases for V and 0 bases for J; bases not matched to a gene: 5. This CDR3 is built from 14 residues.

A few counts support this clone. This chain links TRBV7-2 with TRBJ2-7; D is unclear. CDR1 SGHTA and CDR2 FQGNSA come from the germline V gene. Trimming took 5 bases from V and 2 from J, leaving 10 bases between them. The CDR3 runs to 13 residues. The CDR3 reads CASSRTETYEQYF. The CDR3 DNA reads TGTGCCAGCAGCCGGACGGAGACCTACGAGCAGTACTTC. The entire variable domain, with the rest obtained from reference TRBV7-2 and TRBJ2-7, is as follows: GAGVSQSPSNKVTEKGKDVELRCDPISGHTALYWYRQSLGQGLEFLIYFQGNSAPDKSGLPSDRFSAERTGGSVSTLTIQRTQQEDSAVYLCASSRTETYEQYFGPGTRLTVT.

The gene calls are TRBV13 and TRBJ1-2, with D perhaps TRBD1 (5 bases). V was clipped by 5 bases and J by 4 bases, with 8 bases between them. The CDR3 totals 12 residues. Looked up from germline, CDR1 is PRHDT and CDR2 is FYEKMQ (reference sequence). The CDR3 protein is CASSPTGYGYTF. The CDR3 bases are TGTGCCAGCAGCCCCACAGGCTATGGCTACACCTTC.

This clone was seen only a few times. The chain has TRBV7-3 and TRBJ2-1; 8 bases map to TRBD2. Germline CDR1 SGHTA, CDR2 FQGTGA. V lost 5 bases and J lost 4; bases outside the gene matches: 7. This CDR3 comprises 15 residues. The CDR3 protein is CASSPSRGGYNEQFF. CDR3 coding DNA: TGTGCCAGCAGCCCCAGCCGGGGGGGGTACAATGAGCAGTTCTTC.

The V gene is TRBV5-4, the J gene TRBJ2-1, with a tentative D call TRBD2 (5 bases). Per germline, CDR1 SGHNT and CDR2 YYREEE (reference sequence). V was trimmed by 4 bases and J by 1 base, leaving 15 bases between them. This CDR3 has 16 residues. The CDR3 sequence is CASSHGEWESYNEQFF. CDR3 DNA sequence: TGTGCCAGCAGCCACGGGGAGTGGGAGTCCTACAATGAGCAGTTCTTC.

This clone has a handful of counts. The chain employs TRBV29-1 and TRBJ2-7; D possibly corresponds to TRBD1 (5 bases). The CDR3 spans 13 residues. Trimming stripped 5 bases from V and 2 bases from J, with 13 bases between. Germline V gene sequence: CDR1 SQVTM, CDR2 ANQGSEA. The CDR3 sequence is CSVSQGITYEQYF. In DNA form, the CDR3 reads TGCAGCGTTAGCCAGGGAATAACCTACGAGCAGTACTTC.

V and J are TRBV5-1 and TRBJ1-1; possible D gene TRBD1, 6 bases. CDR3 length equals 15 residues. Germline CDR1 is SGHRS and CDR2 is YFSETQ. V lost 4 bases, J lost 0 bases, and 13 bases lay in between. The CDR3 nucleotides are TGCGCCAGCAGCCCCCCGGGACACCTGAACACTGAAGCTTTCTTT. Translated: CASSPPGHLNTEAFF.

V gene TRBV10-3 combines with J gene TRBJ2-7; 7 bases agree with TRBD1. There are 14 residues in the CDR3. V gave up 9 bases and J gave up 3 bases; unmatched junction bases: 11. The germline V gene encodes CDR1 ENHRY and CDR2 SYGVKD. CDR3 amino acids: CAMGQTGGIYEQYF. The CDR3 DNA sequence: TGTGCCATGGGACAGACAGGAGGCATCTACGAGCAGTACTTC.

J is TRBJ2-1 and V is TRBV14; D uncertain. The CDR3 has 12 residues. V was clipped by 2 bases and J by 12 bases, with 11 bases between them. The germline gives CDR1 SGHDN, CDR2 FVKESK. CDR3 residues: CASSQQAFGQFF. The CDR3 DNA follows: TGTGCCAGCAGCCAACAGGCCTTCGGGCAGTTCTTC.

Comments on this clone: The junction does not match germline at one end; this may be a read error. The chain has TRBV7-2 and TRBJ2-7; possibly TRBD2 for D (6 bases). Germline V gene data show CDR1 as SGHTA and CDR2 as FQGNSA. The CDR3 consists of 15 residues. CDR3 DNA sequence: TGTGCCAGCAGCTTAGTGGCGGGGCCGGTATACGGGCAGTACTTC. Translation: CASSLVAGPVYGQYF.

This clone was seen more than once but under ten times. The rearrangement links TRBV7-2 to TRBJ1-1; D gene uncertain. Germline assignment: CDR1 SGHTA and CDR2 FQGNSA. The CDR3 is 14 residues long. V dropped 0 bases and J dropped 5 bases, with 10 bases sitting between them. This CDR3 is CASSLAAPTTEAFF. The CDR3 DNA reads TGTGCCAGCAGCTTAGCGGCGCCGACAACTGAAGCTTTCTTT.

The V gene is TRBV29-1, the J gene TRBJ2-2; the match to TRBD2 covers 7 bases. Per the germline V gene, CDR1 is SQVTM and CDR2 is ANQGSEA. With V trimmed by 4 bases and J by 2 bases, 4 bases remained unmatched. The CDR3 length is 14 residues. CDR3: CSVVGGINTGELFF. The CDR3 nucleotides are TGCAGCGTTGTCGGGGGGATAAACACCGGGGAGCTGTTTTTT.

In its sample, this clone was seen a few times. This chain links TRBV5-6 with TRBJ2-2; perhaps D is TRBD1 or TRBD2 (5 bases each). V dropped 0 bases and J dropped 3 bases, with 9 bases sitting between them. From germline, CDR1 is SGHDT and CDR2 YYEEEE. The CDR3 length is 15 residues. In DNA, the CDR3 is TGTGCCAGCAGCTTGGCCGGGACCGACACCGGGGAGCTGTTTTTT. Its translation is CASSLAGTDTGELFF.

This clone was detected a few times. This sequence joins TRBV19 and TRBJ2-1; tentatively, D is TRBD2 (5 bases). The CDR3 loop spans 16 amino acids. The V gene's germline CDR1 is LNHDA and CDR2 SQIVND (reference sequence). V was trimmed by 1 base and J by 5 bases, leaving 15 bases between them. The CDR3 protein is CASSIAEDWRNNEQFF. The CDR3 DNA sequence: TGTGCCAGTAGTATAGCGGAGGATTGGCGTAACAATGAGCAGTTCTTC.

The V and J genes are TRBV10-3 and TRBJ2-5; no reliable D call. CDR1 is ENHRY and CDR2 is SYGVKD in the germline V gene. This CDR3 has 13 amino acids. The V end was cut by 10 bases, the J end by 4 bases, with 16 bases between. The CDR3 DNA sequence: TGTGCCACCCTCCCGCGATTTGGAGAGACCCAGTACTTC. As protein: CATLPRFGETQYF.

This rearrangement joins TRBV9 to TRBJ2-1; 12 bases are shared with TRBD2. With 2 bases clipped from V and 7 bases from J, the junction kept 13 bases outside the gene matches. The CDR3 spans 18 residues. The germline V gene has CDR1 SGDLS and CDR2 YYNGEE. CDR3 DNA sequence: TGTGCCAGCAGCGTTTACCTTAGCCTAGCGGGAGGGTGGAATGAGCAGTTCTTC. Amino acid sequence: CASSVYLSLAGGWNEQFF.

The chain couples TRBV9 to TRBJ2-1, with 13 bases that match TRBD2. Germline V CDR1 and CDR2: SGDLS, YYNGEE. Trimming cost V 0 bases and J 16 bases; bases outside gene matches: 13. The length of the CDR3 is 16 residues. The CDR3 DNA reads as TGTGCCAGCAGCGTAGGACTAGCGGGGGGCGGATCCCCCACCTTCTTC. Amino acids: CASSVGLAGGGSPTFF.

CDR3: CASSELPVTSGDEQYF. The CDR3 DNA reads TGTGCCAGCAGTGAACTCCCGGTGACTAGCGGGGACGAGCAGTACTTC. The J gene is TRBJ2-7, the V gene TRBV6-1; 11 bases align to TRBD2. Per germline, CDR1 MNHNS and CDR2 SASEGT. V lost 2 bases to trimming and J lost 5 bases; unmatched junction nucleotides: 8. This CDR3 has 16 residues.

The CDR3: CASSPRTSGGPYGYTF. CDR3 coding DNA: TGTGCCAGCAGCCCAAGGACTTCAGGGGGCCCTTATGGCTACACCTTC. The genes are TRBV14 and TRBJ1-2, with 8 bases that match TRBD1. CDR1 SGHDN and CDR2 FVKESK come from the germline V gene. The CDR3 has 16 amino acids. V shed 4 bases and J 5 bases; nucleotides not matched to a gene: 12.

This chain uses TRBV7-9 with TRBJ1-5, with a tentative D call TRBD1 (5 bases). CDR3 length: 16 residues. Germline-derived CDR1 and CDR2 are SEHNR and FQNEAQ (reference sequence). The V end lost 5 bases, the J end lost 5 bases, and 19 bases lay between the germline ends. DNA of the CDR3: TGTGCCAGCAGCCCGGACAAGAATGGATACTATCAGCCCCAGCATTTT. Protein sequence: CASSPDKNGYYQPQHF.

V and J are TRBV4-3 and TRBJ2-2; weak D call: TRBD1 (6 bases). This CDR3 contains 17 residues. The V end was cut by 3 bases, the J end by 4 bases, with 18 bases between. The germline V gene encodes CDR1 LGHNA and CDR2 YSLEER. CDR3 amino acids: CASSQDPGTKGTGELFF. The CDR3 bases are TGCGCCAGCAGCCAGGACCCCGGGACAAAGGGCACCGGGGAGCTGTTTTTT.

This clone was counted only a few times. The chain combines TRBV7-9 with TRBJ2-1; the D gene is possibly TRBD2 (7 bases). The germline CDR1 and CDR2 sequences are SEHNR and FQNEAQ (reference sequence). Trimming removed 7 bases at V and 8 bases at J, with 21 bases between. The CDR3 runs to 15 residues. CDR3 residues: CASTQRGGPEDEQFF. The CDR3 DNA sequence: TGTGCCAGCACCCAGAGGGGGGGCCCAGAAGATGAGCAGTTCTTC.

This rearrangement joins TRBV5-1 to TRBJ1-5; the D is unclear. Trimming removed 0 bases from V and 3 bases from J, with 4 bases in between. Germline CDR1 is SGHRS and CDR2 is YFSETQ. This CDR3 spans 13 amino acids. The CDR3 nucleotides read TGCGCCAGCAGCTTGGTAGACAATCAGCCCCAGCATTTT. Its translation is CASSLVDNQPQHF.